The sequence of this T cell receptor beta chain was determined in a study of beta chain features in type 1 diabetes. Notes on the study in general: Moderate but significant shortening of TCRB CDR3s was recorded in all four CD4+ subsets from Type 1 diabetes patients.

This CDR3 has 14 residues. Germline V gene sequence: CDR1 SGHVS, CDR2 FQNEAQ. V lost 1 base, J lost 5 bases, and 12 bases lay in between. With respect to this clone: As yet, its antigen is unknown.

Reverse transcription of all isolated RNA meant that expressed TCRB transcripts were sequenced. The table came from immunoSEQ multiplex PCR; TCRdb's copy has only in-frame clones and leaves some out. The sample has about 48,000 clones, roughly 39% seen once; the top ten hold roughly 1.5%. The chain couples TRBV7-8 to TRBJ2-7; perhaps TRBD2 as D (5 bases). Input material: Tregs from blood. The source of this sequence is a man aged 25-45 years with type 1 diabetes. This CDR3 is CASSLGLTRNEQYF. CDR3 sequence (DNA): TGTGCCAGCAGCTTAGGGCTAACTAGGAACGAGCAGTACTTC.